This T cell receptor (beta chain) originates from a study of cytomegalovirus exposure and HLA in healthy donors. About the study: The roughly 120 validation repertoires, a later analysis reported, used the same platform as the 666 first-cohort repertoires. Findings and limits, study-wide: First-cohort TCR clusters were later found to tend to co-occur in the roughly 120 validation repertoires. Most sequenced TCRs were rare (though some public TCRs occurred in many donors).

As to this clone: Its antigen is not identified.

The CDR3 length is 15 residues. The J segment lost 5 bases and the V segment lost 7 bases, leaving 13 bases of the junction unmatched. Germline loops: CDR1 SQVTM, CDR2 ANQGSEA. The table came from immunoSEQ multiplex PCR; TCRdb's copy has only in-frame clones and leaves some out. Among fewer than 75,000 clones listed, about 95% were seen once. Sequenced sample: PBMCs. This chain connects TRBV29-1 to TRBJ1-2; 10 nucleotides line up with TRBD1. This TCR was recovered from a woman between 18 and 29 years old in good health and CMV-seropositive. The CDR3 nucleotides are TGCAGCGCCTCGGGACAGGGGACAAGTCGGTATGGCTACACCTTC. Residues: CSASGQGTSRYGYTF.